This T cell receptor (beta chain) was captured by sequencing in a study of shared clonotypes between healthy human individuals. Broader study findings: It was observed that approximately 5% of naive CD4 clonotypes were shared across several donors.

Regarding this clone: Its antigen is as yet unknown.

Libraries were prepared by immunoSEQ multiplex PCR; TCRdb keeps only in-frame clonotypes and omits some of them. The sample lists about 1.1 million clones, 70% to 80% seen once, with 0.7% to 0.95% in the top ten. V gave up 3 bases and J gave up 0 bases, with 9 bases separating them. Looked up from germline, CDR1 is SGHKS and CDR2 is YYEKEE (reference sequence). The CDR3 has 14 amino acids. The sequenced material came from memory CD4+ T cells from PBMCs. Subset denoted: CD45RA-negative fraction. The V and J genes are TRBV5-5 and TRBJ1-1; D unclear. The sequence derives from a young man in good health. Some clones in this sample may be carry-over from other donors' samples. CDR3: CASSSQIMNTEAFF. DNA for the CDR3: TGTGCCAGCAGCTCCCAGATAATGAACACTGAAGCTTTCTTT.